This T cell receptor beta chain originates from a study of neurological immune-mediated disorders. Via MiXCR, TCRdb re-called the 5' RACE reads, giving one row per CDR3 protein. Of about 20,000 distinct CDR3 sequences listed, 27% are singletons. The CDR3 sequence is 14 residues long. The V gene lost 4 bases and the J gene lost 7 bases, with 18 bases spanning the gap. Germline assignment: CDR1 SGHRS and CDR2 YFSETQ. The sequence was collected from a man aged 50-60 years with HTLV-1-associated myelopathy (HAM/TSP). The chain combines TRBV5-1 with TRBJ2-7; D perhaps matches TRBD2 (6 bases). Sequenced sample: PBMCs. CDR3 sequence (DNA): TGCGCCAGCAGCCTAGGAGGGTCGTCTGGAGAGCAGTACTTC. This codes for CASSLGGSSGEQYF.